The text below deals with one TCR beta chain. No cognate antigen has been identified for it. Base quality data are lacking; no much larger clone is found one base away. The entry originates in a study of CD8 T cells in Susac syndrome (dated by TCRdb to between 2018 and 2020). Study-level background: Of the Susac syndrome patients who were sequenced, over five had clinically active disease and roughly eight were in clinical remission. Susac syndrome patients were therapy-naive, on corticosteroids (some also receiving IVIg), or on IVIg alone at blood withdrawal. Repertoire sequencing was used to test whether CD8+ T cell activation and differentiation in Susac syndrome was antigen driven. On the study overall, not on this receptor specifically: No clonal expansion was detected in the CD4+ T cell repertoire of Susac syndrome patients. The number of individuals in the TCR sequencing and HLA analysis was acknowledged as relatively small.

CDR1 SGHNT and CDR2 YYREEE are derived from the germline V gene (reference sequence). The CDR3 holds 11 amino acids from the cysteine to the phenylalanine. Just CDR3 DNA is preserved here, 33 bases in frame from base 1. Trimming removed 6 bases from V and 5 bases from J, leaving 6 bases between the germline ends. RNA was extracted using the RNeasy kit, and roughly 0.45 to 1 microgram was reverse transcribed with random hexamers. TCR beta CDR3 regions were amplified with the immunoSEQ multiplex PCR assay covering 54 Vbeta and 13 Jbeta segments. Bias from PCR amplification was corrected by using a synthetic template baseline for primer optimization and for computational correction. Processing in the source paper ran as follows. Reads were annotated to V, D and J genes according to IMGT and were analyzed with immunoSEQ Analyzer, with only productive sequences retained. To calculate clonality, Shannon entropy was normalized by log2 of the number of productive unique sequences and then subtracted from one. Public and private clones were assessed among the 100 most prevalent clones of each patient and control. Susac-specific clones were defined as absent from healthy and MS cohorts, about 1,100 published viral clones and other ImmuneACCESS disease sequences. TCRdb handled the public reads itself, with Q25 trimming in fastp and clone calling in MiXCR, and kept productive beta chains. Records with the same CDR3 protein are collapsed into one entry carrying the most frequent genes and DNA. TCRdb's processing, not the authors', yielded these V and J calls. For this sample there are approximately 210,000 distinct CDR3 sequences; roughly 93% appear just once. The ten most abundant clones make up 0.15% to 0.2% of the sample.

High-throughput TCR beta sequencing profiled peripheral blood CD8+ and CD4+ T cells from healthy donors, Susac syndrome patients and multiple sclerosis patients. Susac syndrome patients met recently defined diagnostic criteria for definite or probable disease. Bulk CD8+ and CD4+ T cells were purified by magnetic negative isolation, while CD8+ TEMRA cells were enriched using FACS. Blood was collected in EDTA tubes and processed within 24 hours, with PBMCs isolated through density gradient centrifugation. PBMCs intended for TCR sequencing were frozen in liquid nitrogen and were later thawed in a 37 degrees C water bath. A purity of at least 90% was achieved for sorted or isolated CD4+, CD8+ and CD8+ TEMRA cells.

The sequence was collected from a human donor with Susac syndrome. Sequencing was carried out using CD4+ T cells from PBMCs. The chain joins TRBV5-4 to TRBJ1-5; the D gene is unclear. The DNA sequence reads TGTGCCAGCAAACCGGATCAGCCCCAGCATTTT. Its product reads: CASKPDQPQHF.